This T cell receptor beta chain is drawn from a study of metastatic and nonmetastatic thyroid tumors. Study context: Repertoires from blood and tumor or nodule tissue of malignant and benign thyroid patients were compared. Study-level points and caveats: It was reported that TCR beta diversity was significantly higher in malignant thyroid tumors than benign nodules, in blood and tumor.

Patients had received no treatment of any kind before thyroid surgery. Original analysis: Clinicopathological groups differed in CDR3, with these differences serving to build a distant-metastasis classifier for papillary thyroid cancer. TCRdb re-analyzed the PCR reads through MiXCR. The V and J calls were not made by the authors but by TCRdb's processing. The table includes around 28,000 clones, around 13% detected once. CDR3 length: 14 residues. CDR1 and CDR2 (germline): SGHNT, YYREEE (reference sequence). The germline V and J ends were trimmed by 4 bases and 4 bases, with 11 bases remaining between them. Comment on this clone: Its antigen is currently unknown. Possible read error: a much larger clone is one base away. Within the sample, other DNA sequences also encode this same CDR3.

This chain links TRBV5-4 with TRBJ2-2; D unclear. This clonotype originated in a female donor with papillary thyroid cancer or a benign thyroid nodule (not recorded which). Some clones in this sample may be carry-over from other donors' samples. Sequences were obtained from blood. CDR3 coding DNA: TGTGCCAGCAGCCTCCCCAGAGGCACCGGGGAGCTGTTTTTT. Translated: CASSLPRGTGELFF.